The 2 T cell receptor beta chains reported below all come from one sample, sequenced in a study of T-cell memory formation after mild COVID-19. Via MiXCR, TCRdb re-called the 5' RACE reads, giving one row per CDR3 protein. The table records 550,000 to 650,000 distinct CDR3 sequences, approximately 15% of them present only once. Input material: PBMCs or a T cell subset sorted from them (not recorded which). The receptors originated from an adult woman who had mild COVID-19 (a few samples of this study predate the infection). Cell type and time point are not known.

This chain uses TRBV5-1 with TRBJ1-3; D ambiguous. Germline CDR1 is SGHRS and CDR2 is YFSETQ. CDR3 length: 15 amino acids. Trimming pared 1 base from V and 0 bases from J, leaving 8 bases between. The CDR3 DNA sequence: TGCGCCAGCAGCTTGAGTGGGGTCTCTGGAAACACCATATATTTT. It specifies CASSLSGVSGNTIYF.

The gene calls are TRBV5-6 and TRBJ2-1; D assignment may be TRBD1 or TRBD2 (5 bases each). Per germline, CDR1 SGHDT and CDR2 YYEEEE. Trimming stripped 3 bases from V and 6 bases from J, with 28 bases between. This CDR3 spans 19 amino acids. CDR3 amino acids: CASSSNPLGSGIRGNEQFF. The CDR3 nucleotides are TGTGCCAGCAGCTCGAACCCCCTGGGATCCGGGATAAGGGGCAATGAGCAGTTCTTC.